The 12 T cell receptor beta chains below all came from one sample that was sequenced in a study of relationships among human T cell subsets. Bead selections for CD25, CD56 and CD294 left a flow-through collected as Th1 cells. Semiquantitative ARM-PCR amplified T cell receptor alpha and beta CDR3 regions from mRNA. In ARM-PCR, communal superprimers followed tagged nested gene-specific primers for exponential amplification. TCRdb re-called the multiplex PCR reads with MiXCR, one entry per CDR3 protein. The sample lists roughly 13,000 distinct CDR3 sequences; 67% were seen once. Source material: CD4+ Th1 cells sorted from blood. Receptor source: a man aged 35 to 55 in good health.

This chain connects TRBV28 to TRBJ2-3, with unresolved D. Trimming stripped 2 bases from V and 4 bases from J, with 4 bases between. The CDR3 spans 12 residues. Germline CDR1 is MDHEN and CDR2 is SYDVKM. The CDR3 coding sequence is TGTGCCAGCAGTTTACAGTCAGATACGCAGTATTTT. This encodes CASSLQSDTQYF. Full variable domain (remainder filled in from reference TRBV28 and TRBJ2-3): DVKVTQSSRYLVKRTGEKVFLECVQDMDHENMFWYRQDPGLGLRLIYFSYDVKMKEKGDIPEGYSVSREKKERFSLILESASTNQTSMYLCASSLQSDTQYFGPGTRLTVL.

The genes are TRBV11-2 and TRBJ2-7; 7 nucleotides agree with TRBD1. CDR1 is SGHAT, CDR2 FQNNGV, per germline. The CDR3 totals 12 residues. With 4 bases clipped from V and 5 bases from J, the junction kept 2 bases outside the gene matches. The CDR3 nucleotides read TGTGCCAGCAGCTGGGACAGCCACGAGCAGTACTTC. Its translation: CASSWDSHEQYF. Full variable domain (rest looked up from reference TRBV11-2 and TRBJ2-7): EAGVAQSPRYKIIEKRQSVAFWCNPISGHATLYWYQQILGQGPKLLIQFQNNGVVDDSQLPKDRFSAERLKGVDSTLKIQPAKLEDSAVYLCASSWDSHEQYFGPGTRLTVT.

CDR3 nucleotides: TGTGCCAGCAGCTCCCTCCTGACTAGCCGGGGTACGCAGTATTTT. Its translation: CASSSLLTSRGTQYF. The J gene is TRBJ2-3, the V gene TRBV11-2, with TRBD2 matching 7 bases. Per germline, CDR1 SGHAT and CDR2 FQNNGV. J lost 8 bases, V lost 4 bases, and 12 bases had no gene match. This CDR3 has 15 residues.

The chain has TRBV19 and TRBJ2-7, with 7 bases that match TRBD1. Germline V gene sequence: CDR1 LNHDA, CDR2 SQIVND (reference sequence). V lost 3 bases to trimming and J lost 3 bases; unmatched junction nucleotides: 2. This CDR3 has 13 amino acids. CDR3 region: CASSINRGYEQYF. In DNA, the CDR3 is TGTGCCAGTAGTATTAACAGGGGCTACGAGCAGTACTTC.

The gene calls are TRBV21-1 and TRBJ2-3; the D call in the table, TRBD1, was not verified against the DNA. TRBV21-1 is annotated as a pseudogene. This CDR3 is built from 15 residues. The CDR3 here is CASSKRQGRTDTQYF. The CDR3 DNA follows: TGTGCCAGCAGCAAACGGCAGGGGAGGACAGATACGCAGTATTTT.

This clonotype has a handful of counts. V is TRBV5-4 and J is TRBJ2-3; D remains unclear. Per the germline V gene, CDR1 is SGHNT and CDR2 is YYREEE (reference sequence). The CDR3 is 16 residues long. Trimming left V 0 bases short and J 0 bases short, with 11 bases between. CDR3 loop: CASSLVSRTSTDTQYF. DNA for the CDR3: TGTGCCAGCAGCTTGGTCTCTAGGACGAGCACAGATACGCAGTATTTT.

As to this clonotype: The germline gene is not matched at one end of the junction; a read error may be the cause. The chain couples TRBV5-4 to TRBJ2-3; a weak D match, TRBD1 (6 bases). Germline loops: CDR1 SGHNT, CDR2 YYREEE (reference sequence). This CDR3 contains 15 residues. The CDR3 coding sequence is TGCGCCAGCAGCTCTTACAGGGTACTCACAGATACGCAGTATTTT. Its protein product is CASSSYRVLTDTQYF.

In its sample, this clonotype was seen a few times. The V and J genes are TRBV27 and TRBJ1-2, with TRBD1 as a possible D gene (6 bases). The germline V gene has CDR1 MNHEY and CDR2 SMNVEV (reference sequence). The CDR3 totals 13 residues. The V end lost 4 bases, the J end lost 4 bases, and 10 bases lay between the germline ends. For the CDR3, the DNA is TGTGCCAGCAGTTCCGGACAGTCCTATGGCTACACCTTC. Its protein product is CASSSGQSYGYTF.

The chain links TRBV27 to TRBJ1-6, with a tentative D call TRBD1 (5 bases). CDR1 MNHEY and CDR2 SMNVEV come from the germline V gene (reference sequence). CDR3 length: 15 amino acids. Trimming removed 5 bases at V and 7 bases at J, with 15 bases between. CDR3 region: CASSVRRGGNSPLHF. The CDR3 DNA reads TGTGCCAGCAGTGTCCGGAGGGGAGGGAATTCACCCCTCCACTTT.

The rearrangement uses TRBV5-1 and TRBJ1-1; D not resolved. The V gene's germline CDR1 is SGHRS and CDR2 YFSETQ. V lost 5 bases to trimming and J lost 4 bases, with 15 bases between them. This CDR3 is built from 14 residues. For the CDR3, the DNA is TGCGCCAGCAGTAGAGGCTCCGATGGCACTGAAGCTTTCTTT. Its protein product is CASSRGSDGTEAFF.

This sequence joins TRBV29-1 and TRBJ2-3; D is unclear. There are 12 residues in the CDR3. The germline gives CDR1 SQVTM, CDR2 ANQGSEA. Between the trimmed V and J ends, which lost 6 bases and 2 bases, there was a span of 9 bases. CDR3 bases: TGCAGCGTCCACGAGAACACAGATACGCAGTATTTT. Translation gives CSVHENTDTQYF.

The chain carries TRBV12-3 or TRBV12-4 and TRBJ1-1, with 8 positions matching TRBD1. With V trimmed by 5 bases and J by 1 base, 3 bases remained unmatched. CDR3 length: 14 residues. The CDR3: CASSIQGENTEAFF. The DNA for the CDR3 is TGTGCCAGCAGTATACAGGGGGAGAACACTGAAGCTTTCTTT.